Listed here is a single TCR beta chain. Antigen: not known. These data are taken from a study of shared clonotypes between healthy human individuals. Naive CD8 cells comprised CD45RO-negative, CCR7-positively selected cells, excluding terminally differentiated effector memory CD45RA+ cells. Study conclusions and caveats: Generation of non-shared clonotypes was less probable than generation of clonotypes shared by all four donors.

Assay: immunoSEQ multiplex PCR; the TCRdb copy retains only in-frame clones and omits some. The table shows a few million clones, with around 95% occurring only once. V lost 0 bases and J 5 bases, leaving 3 bases between the germline ends. Germline CDR1 SGHDT, CDR2 YYEEEE. This CDR3 is 11 amino acids long. This sequence joins TRBV5-6 and TRBJ2-7, with D unresolved. Input material: naive CD8+ T cells from PBMCs. This receptor was obtained from a young man in good health. Some clones in this sample may be carry-over from other donors' samples. In DNA, the CDR3 is TGTGCCAGCAGCTTGGGGAACGAGCAGTACTTC. Encoded protein: CASSLGNEQYF.